These 15 T cell receptor beta chains originate from one sample sequenced in a study of a mutant IDH1 vaccine in newly diagnosed glioma (dated by TCRdb to about 2021). Libraries were constructed by the immunoSEQ multiplex PCR assay. TCRdb mirrors the immuneACCESS table, restricted to in-frame sequences. Some clones are absent from its copies; in checked studies, under half trace to an unresolved V gene, and the reason for the others is unknown. In this sample the table shows about 25,000 clones, 70% of which occur a single time. Clones ranked in the top ten supply more than 9.5% of the sample. Explained via the paper, the time point label denotes: week 11, during vaccination. A 20-mer mutant IDH1 peptide at 300 micrograms in Montanide made up each vaccine dose, which was injected subcutaneously together with topical imiquimod. These TCRs are of unknown antigen specificity. The sample was peripheral blood mononuclear cells (PBMCs), taken from a glioma patient whose treatment included an IDH1 peptide vaccine. The receptors were sampled from a young man with glioma. Some clones in this sample may be carry-over from other donors' samples.

The chain links TRBV11-1 to TRBJ1-1; no clear D. Germline CDR1 and CDR2: SGHAT and FQDESV (reference sequence). Trimming shortened V by 5 bases and J by 1 base, and 11 bases separated the two germline ends. The CDR3 length is 14 residues. The DNA of the CDR3 is TGTGCCAGCAGCCGCGGGGTCTGGAACACTGAAGCTTTCTTT. Its translation is CASSRGVWNTEAFF.

The V gene is TRBV19, the J gene TRBJ1-5; D unclear. The CDR3 loop spans 13 amino acids. Germline CDR1 LNHDA, CDR2 SQIVND (reference sequence). V lost 3 bases to trimming and J lost 7 bases, with 10 bases between them. For the CDR3, the DNA is TGTGCCAGTAGTATTGAGGGTGTCCAGCCCCAGCATTTT. Residues: CASSIEGVQPQHF.

The V gene is TRBV2, the J gene TRBJ1-1; D ambiguous. CDR3 size: 14 residues. Germline V gives CDR1 SNHLY, CDR2 FYNNEI. The ends were cut back, 5 bases at V and 4 bases at J, with 14 bases in the middle. CDR3: CASSPRVSITEAFF. CDR3 nucleotides: TGTGCCAGCAGTCCCCGGGTCTCCATCACTGAAGCTTTCTTT.

This clone was seen a few times. The chain combines TRBV18 with TRBJ2-5, with 7 bases matching TRBD1. This CDR3 is 13 amino acids long. Germline values: CDR1 KGHSH, CDR2 LQKENI. The J segment lost 2 bases and the V segment lost 3 bases, leaving 0 bases of the junction unmatched. CDR3 in amino acids: CASSPGQQETQYF. CDR3 coding DNA: TGTGCCAGCTCACCGGGACAGCAAGAGACCCAGTACTTC.

The chain employs TRBV7-2 and TRBJ1-5; a possible D gene is TRBD1 (5 bases). CDR3 length: 14 amino acids. The germline V gene encodes CDR1 SGHTA and CDR2 FQGNSA. V gave up 2 bases and J gave up 5 bases, with 10 bases separating them. CDR3 coding DNA: TGTGCCAGCAGCTTAATGGGGCTTGATCAGCCCCAGCATTTT. Protein: CASSLMGLDQPQHF.

The chain couples TRBV5-8 to TRBJ1-3, with unresolved D. Trimming left V 5 bases short and J 0 bases short, with 12 bases between. The CDR3 sequence is 15 residues long. Germline V gene lookup returns CDR1 SGHTS and CDR2 YDEGEE. The DNA for the CDR3 is TGTGCCAGCAGTATTGGACGGAGCTCTGGAAACACCATATATTTT. Translating it yields CASSIGRSSGNTIYF.

The chain employs TRBV5-6 and TRBJ1-2; D is ambiguous. Trimming removed 3 bases from V and 4 bases from J, with 13 bases in between. The CDR3 loop spans 14 amino acids. Germline loops: CDR1 SGHDT, CDR2 YYEEEE. The CDR3 loop is CASSSTASSYGYTF. In DNA, the CDR3 is TGTGCCAGCAGCTCAACAGCTTCTAGCTATGGCTACACCTTC.

This clone was seen once. The chain recombines TRBV28 with TRBJ2-7, with 11 bases that match TRBD1. Unmatched junction bases numbered 6, after V lost 5 bases and J lost 3 bases. The CDR3 extends over 15 amino acids. Germline V gives CDR1 MDHEN, CDR2 SYDVKM. CDR3 sequence (DNA): TGTGCCAGCAGTAGACCCGGGACAGGGGGCTACGAGCAGTACTTC. It codes for CASSRPGTGGYEQYF.

The rearrangement links TRBV7-2 to TRBJ2-7; TRBD1 is a possible D gene (6 bases). CDR3 length: 14 residues. Germline V gene lookup returns CDR1 SGHTA and CDR2 FQGNSA. Trimming shortened V by 4 bases and J by 0 bases, and 10 bases separated the two germline ends. The CDR3 loop reads CASSSDRNSYEQYF. The CDR3 nucleotides are TGTGCCAGCAGCTCGGACAGAAACTCCTACGAGCAGTACTTC.

The chain joins TRBV5-6 to TRBJ2-2; D assignment may be TRBD1 or TRBD2 (5 bases each). Trimming pared 0 bases from V and 3 bases from J, leaving 21 bases between. CDR1 and CDR2 (germline): SGHDT, YYEEEE. The CDR3 is made up of 19 amino acids. CDR3 region: CASSLAALAPGAYTGELFF. CDR3 in DNA: TGTGCCAGCAGCTTGGCCGCTCTTGCCCCCGGGGCGTACACCGGGGAGCTGTTTTTT.

DNA for the CDR3: TGTGCCAGCTCACCCGGGGCAGGAGGTTCCTACGAGCAGTACTTC. Its protein product is CASSPGAGGSYEQYF. The V gene is TRBV18, the J gene TRBJ2-7; D tentatively reads TRBD1 or TRBD2 (5 bases each). The germline V gene encodes CDR1 KGHSH and CDR2 LQKENI. This CDR3 comprises 15 residues. V gave up 3 bases and J gave up 1 base, with 13 bases separating them.

This clone has only one observation. V usage is TRBV4-3 and J usage is TRBJ2-7; tentatively, D is TRBD2 (5 bases). The CDR3 has 16 amino acids. The V end was cut by 0 bases, the J end by 5 bases, with 17 bases between. CDR1 LGHNA and CDR2 YSLEER come from the germline V gene. The CDR3 region is CASSQDRDYPSDEQYF. CDR3 bases: TGCGCCAGCAGCCAAGATCGCGACTACCCGTCCGACGAGCAGTACTTC.

The chain recombines TRBV19 with TRBJ2-5; no firm D call. The CDR3 sequence is 15 residues long. Germline V lookup: CDR1 LNHDA, CDR2 SQIVND (reference sequence). The germline V and J ends were trimmed by 6 bases and 5 bases, with 19 bases remaining between them. CDR3: CASSVLDSSWETQYF. As DNA, the CDR3 is TGTGCCAGTAGCGTCCTCGACTCCTCCTGGGAGACCCAGTACTTC.

The chain joins TRBV18 to TRBJ1-2, with D perhaps TRBD1 (6 bases). V was trimmed by 8 bases and J by 2 bases, leaving 15 bases between them. From germline, CDR1 is KGHSH and CDR2 LQKENI. The CDR3 totals 14 residues. CDR3 sequence reads: CASRTGSINYGYTF. CDR3 in DNA: TGTGCCAGCAGAACAGGGTCGATCAACTATGGCTACACCTTC.

The chain's CDR3 is CAIKGQSYEQYF. The DNA for the CDR3 is TGTGCCATCAAAGGACAAAGCTACGAGCAGTACTTC. The V and J genes are TRBV10-3 and TRBJ2-7; possible D gene TRBD1, 5 bases. Germline V gene data show CDR1 as ENHRY and CDR2 as SYGVKD. V lost 7 bases, J lost 3 bases, and 10 bases lay in between. The CDR3 runs 12 residues.